The TCR beta chain under discussion was sequenced for a study of blood T cells in healthy people across ages. With a J-beta primer mix and a sample-barcoded 5' primer, a second PCR ran 7 to 11 cycles. Each cDNA molecule carried a tag from a template-switch adaptor that contained 12 random nucleotides. TCRdb re-called the 5' RACE reads through MiXCR, storing one row per CDR3 protein. The repertoire holds about 640,000 distinct CDR3 sequences, with over 40% as singletons. The CDR3 has 16 residues. J was trimmed by 7 bases and V by 11 bases; bases with no gene match: 19. Germline V CDR1 and CDR2: MNHNS, SASEGT. Regarding the study as a whole: Diversity estimated from one million T cells was considered an underestimate. Higher diversity, along with more naive CD4+ cells, distinguished long-lived donors from aged donors. The lack of PBMC sorting stopped any conclusive naive versus antigen-experienced comparison.

Note on this clonotype: What it binds is not known.

This receptor was obtained from a man older than 75 in good health. The sample consisted of blood. The chain joins TRBV6-1 to TRBJ2-1; TRBD1 matches 8 bases. The CDR3 nucleotides read TGTGCCGGCACCCCCCCAGGACAGGGCGTTACGAATGAGCAGTTCTTC. This gives the protein CAGTPPGQGVTNEQFF.